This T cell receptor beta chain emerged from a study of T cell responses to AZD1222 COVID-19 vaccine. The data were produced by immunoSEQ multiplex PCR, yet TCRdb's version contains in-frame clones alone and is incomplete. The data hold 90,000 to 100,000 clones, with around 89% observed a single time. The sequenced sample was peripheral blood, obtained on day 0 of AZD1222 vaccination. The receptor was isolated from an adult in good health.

CDR3 region: CSVVGGLYGYTF. CDR3 bases: TGCAGCGTTGTAGGGGGCCTCTATGGCTACACCTTC. V gene TRBV29-1 combines with J gene TRBJ1-2; TRBD1 matches 7 bases. The V gene end was trimmed by 4 bases and the J gene end by 4 bases; junction bases not matched to a gene: 3. The CDR3 loop spans 12 amino acids. Germline V gene sequence: CDR1 SQVTM, CDR2 ANQGSEA.